The text below deals with one T cell receptor beta chain. Seattle researchers signed up patients amid active infection and tracked them longitudinally. Under the authors' procedure: Estimates of nucleated cell counts were drawn from the amplification of reference gene primers. Assay: immunoSEQ multiplex PCR; the TCRdb copy retains only in-frame clones and omits some. V and J calls and clone size are those listed in that table; D and trimming were worked out from the DNA. Among about 170,000 clones listed, approximately 85% were seen once. The sample originates from a study of blood T cell repertoires in COVID-19. Study information: The study drew acute and convalescent COVID-19 samples from the United States, Italy and Spain. From T cells, B-cell-depleted T cells, or PBMCs came the material, which was cDNA or gDNA.

This CDR3 has 14 amino acids. V shed 2 bases and J shed 0 bases, with 5 bases lying between them. Germline V gives CDR1 LNHDA, CDR2 SQIVND (reference sequence). The chain couples TRBV19 to TRBJ2-1; D call uncertain. The TCR comes from a woman older than 75 with COVID-19, enrolled during active disease. Input material: peripheral blood. In DNA, the CDR3 is TGTGCCAGTAGTATAAGCGACTCCTACAATGAGCAGTTCTTC. Protein: CASSISDSYNEQFF. The whole variable domain, remainder taken from reference TRBV19 and TRBJ2-1, is DGGITQSPKYLFRKEGQNVTLSCEQNLNHDAMYWYRQDPGQGLRLIYYSQIVNDFQKGDIAEGYSVSREKKESFPLTVTSAQKNPTAFYLCASSISDSYNEQFFGPGTRLTVL.